This TCR beta chain appears in the sequencing data of a study of blood T cell repertoires in COVID-19. Overall study context: Acute and convalescent COVID-19 samples came from the United States, Italy and Spain. The analysed material was cDNA or gDNA that came from T cells, B-cell-depleted T cells, or PBMCs.

This CDR3 is 15 amino acids long. Germline V CDR1 and CDR2: SGHRS, YFSETQ. V lost 2 bases to trimming and J lost 7 bases, with 13 bases between them. The table lists this clone with a few counts. Original data processing: Estimation of nucleated cell counts was performed using reference gene primer amplification. The table came from immunoSEQ multiplex PCR; TCRdb's copy has only in-frame clones and leaves some out. V and J calls and clone size are given by that table; D and trimming were obtained from the DNA. The sample holds some 120,000 clones; around nine tenths are singletons and the top ten take over 1%.

The sequenced sample consisted of peripheral blood. The chain recombines TRBV5-1 with TRBJ1-6, with a tentative D call TRBD1 (5 bases). The receptor was derived from a woman older than 75 with acute or convalescent COVID-19. This CDR3 is CASSLTGYANSPLHF. In nucleotides, the CDR3 is TGCGCCAGCAGCTTAACAGGTTACGCCAATTCACCCCTCCACTTT.